The 10 T cell receptor beta chains below all came from one sample that was sequenced in a study of tumor and adjacent non-tumor tissue in lung cancer. A modified ARM-PCR protocol with three rounds of nested PCR amplified TCRbeta. Using its own MiXCR run on the multiplex PCR reads, TCRdb lists one record per CDR3 protein. Found here are roughly 70,000 distinct CDR3 sequences, 55% to 85% of them singletons; the top ten hold 28%. This sample's RNA came from whole unsorted tissue. Material: lung tumor tissue. Receptors were obtained from a man aged 55 to 70 with non-small cell lung cancer.

J is TRBJ2-1 and V is TRBV20-1; 12 bases are shared with TRBD2. The CDR3 runs 14 residues. V lost 4 bases to trimming and J lost 9 bases; unmatched junction nucleotides: 7. The V gene's germline CDR1 is DFQATT and CDR2 SNEGSKA (reference sequence). In DNA, the CDR3 is TGCAGTGCTATAGGACTAGCGGGAATTAGTGAGCAGTTCTTC. Residues: CSAIGLAGISEQFF.

This chain uses TRBV6-5 with TRBJ1-2; 7 nucleotides line up with TRBD1. This CDR3 is 14 amino acids long. The germline V gene encodes CDR1 MNHEY and CDR2 SVGAGI. The V gene end was trimmed by 6 bases and the J gene end by 6 bases; junction bases not matched to a gene: 10. CDR3 loop: CASSRQGGSHGYTF. The DNA of the CDR3 is TGTGCCAGCAGCCGGCAGGGGGGTTCCCATGGCTACACCTTC.

Worth noting for this clonotype: A read error may be the cause here, since a much bigger clone is one base away. The chain couples TRBV6-6 to TRBJ2-2; 16 nucleotides agree with TRBD2. The CDR3 has 21 amino acids. Germline assignment: CDR1 MNHNY and CDR2 SVGAGI (reference sequence). After removal of 0 bases from V and 5 bases from J, the junction contained 12 bases not matched to a gene. The CDR3 sequence: CASSYSYGTSGRVRETGELFF. Written as DNA, the CDR3 is TGTGCCAGCAGTTACTCGTACGGGACTAGCGGGAGGGTCAGGGAAACCGGGGAGCTGTTTTTT.

For this clonotype: It may be a read error: a sequence one base away is much more abundant. No conserved phenylalanine or tryptophan is present at the end of the CDR3, so a read error is the likely explanation. The J gene is TRBJ2-5, the V gene TRBV24-1; the match to TRBD1 covers 8 bases. Germline lookup yields CDR1 KGHDR and CDR2 SFDVKD. The junction had 3 bases not matched to a gene; V was cut back by 5 bases and J by 2 bases. This CDR3 spans 14 amino acids. The CDR3 is CATSGRQGQETQYL. DNA for the CDR3: TGTGCCACCAGTGGAAGACAGGGGCAAGAGACCCAGTACTTA.

This clonotype was recorded at least ten times. The chain recombines TRBV5-6 with TRBJ1-6; no clear D. Per germline, CDR1 SGHDT and CDR2 YYEEEE. CDR3 length equals 12 residues. Between the trimmed V and J ends, which lost 5 bases and 9 bases, there was a span of 9 bases. CDR3 DNA sequence: TGTGCCAGCAGAGTGGGTATTTCACCCCTCCACTTT. Its translation is CASRVGISPLHF.

The table lists this clonotype with a few counts. A much larger clonotype is one base distant, so this may be a read error. The gene calls are TRBV20-1 and TRBJ1-4; D is ambiguous. Per germline, CDR1 DFQATT and CDR2 SNEGSKA (reference sequence). The CDR3 is made up of 12 amino acids. The CDR3 DNA follows: TGCAGTGCTAGACAAGAAGGAGAAAAACCGTTTTTT. Amino acids: CSARQEGEKPFF.

Note on this clonotype: Since no conserved phenylalanine or tryptophan closes the CDR3, a read error is the likely cause. The V gene is TRBV5-6, the J gene TRBJ2-1, with D hard to call. The CDR3 runs 13 residues. Between the trimmed V and J ends, which lost 2 bases and 4 bases, there was a span of 7 bases. Germline CDR1 and CDR2: SGHDT and YYEEEE. For the CDR3, the DNA is TGTGCCAGCAGCTTCGACGCATACAATGAGCAGTTCTTA. It is translated as CASSFDAYNEQFL.

In the case of this clonotype: One end of the junction varies from germline; a read error may be responsible. The chain couples TRBV29-1 to TRBJ2-5; 9 nucleotides align to TRBD1. CDR3 length: 15 residues. CDR1 and CDR2 from the germline V gene are SQVTM and ANQGSEA. In DNA form, the CDR3 reads TGCAGCGCCATCGGACAGGGGCGTATAGGAGAGACCCAGAACTTC. Translation: CSAIGQGRIGETQNF.

V usage is TRBV2 and J usage is TRBJ2-2, with TRBD2 matching over 9 bases. Looked up from germline, CDR1 is SNHLY and CDR2 is FYNNEI. The trim removed 7 bases at V and 4 bases at J, leaving 19 bases unmatched. The CDR3 has 19 residues. CDR3 sequence reads: CASKWTSARHTASTGELFF. CDR3 DNA sequence: TGTGCCAGCAAATGGACTAGCGCTCGACATACCGCGAGCACCGGGGAGCTGTTTTTT. The variable domain in full, completed from reference TRBV2 and TRBJ2-2, reads EPEVTQTPSHQVTQMGQEVILRCVPISNHLYFYWYRQILGQKVEFLVSFYNNEISEKSEIFDDQFSVERPDGSNFTLKIRSTKLEDSAMYFCASKWTSARHTASTGELFFGEGSRLTVL.

This clonotype was detected ten times or more. The chain uses TRBV28 and TRBJ2-7; 10 bases are a match to TRBD2. Germline CDR1 reads MDHEN; CDR2 reads SYDVKM. CDR3 length: 15 amino acids. Unmatched junction bases numbered 4, after V lost 2 bases and J lost 3 bases. In nucleotides, the CDR3 is TGTGCCAGCAGTTTAGGTCTAGCGGGAGTCTACGAGCAGTACTTC. Its translation is CASSLGLAGVYEQYF.